This is a list of T cell receptor beta chains from one sample in a study of shared T cell receptors in the human thymus. Generated by immunoSEQ multiplex PCR, the TCRdb table keeps only in-frame clones and is missing some. Counted here are roughly 660,000 clones, roughly 90% occurring once; the ten biggest clones make up around 0.0099%. This sample also appeared in a second study, on human thymus T cells.

The sample was thymocytes. These receptors all come from a boy younger than two with a congenital heart defect. Both conserved end residues are part of each CDR3. D genes are given only for firm matches. The size entry is marked missing in some rows and otherwise reads once, few, many or a size class.

abundance	v_gene	d_gene	j_gene	CDR3nt	CDR3aa
NA	TRBV19	NA	TRBJ1-1	TGTGCCAGTAGCTCCGACAGGCCCAAAAATCTGGCCGCTGAAGCTTTCTTT	CASSSDRPKNLAAEAFF
few	TRBV15	NA	TRBJ2-1	TGTGCCACCAGCAGAGATTGGACAGTTTCCTACAATGAGCAGTTCTTC	CATSRDWTVSYNEQFF
NA	TRBV11-2	NA	TRBJ2-3	TGTGCCAGCGAGGGGGACCCCCCGCAGGATACGCAGTATTTT	CASEGDPPQDTQYF
NA	TRBV4-2	TRBD2	TRBJ2-1	TGTGCCAGCAGCCAAGATGTTATAGCGGGAGGGCCCAAGAATGAGCAGTTCTTC	CASSQDVIAGGPKNEQFF
once	TRBV28	NA	TRBJ2-7	TGTGCCAGCATTAGGGGGAGCAAGGTAGACTACGAGCAGTACTTC	CASIRGSKVDYEQYF
NA	TRBV11-3	TRBD1	TRBJ1-1	TGTGCCAGCAGCTTAGAGGACAGGGAAGCTTTCTTT	CASSLEDREAFF
NA	TRBV29-1	TRBD2	TRBJ2-1	TGCAGCGACGGACCGGGACTAGCAGATGAGCAGTTCTTC	CSDGPGLADEQFF
NA	TRBV30	NA	TRBJ2-6	TGTGCCTGGAGTGTACGTATCCAAGAGGGCTCTGGGGCCAACGTCCTGACTTTC	CAWSVRIQEGSGANVLTF
NA	TRBV7-9	NA	TRBJ2-7	TGTGCCAGCAGCTTAATAATCACAGGCGGGGTCTACGAGCAGTACTTC	CASSLIITGGVYEQYF
NA	TRBV4-2	NA	TRBJ2-1	TGTGCCAGCAGCCAAGAATCTAACAGCCCGGGCCGAGGGCACAATGAGCAGTTCTTC	CASSQESNSPGRGHNEQFF
NA	TRBV10-3	TRBD1	TRBJ1-2	TGTGCCATCAGTGAGTCGACCCGGACAGGGGGATTAGGCTACACCTTC	CAISESTRTGGLGYTF
NA	TRBV5-4	TRBD1	TRBJ2-4	TGTGCCAGCAGCTTGGCTTGCGGACAGGGGGGAAACATTCAGTACTTC	CASSLACGQGGNIQYF
NA	TRBV6-6	TRBD2	TRBJ2-7	TGTGCCAGCCGCAGAACTAGCGCCTACGAGCAGTACTTC	CASRRTSAYEQYF
NA	TRBV27	TRBD2	TRBJ2-7	TGTGCCAGCAGTTCAAGAGGGCCCAGCGGGAGGGAGTACGAGCAGTACTTC	CASSSRGPSGREYEQYF
NA	TRBV4-1	TRBD2	TRBJ2-1	TGCGCCAGCAGCCACCCGGGACTAGCGAATGAGCAGTTCTTC	CASSHPGLANEQFF
NA	TRBV5-1	TRBD2	TRBJ2-1	TGCGCCAGCTGGGACGGGGAGAGGACTAGCCGGAATGAGCAGTTCTTC	CASWDGERTSRNEQFF
NA	TRBV12-5	NA	TRBJ1-2	TGTGCTAGTGGTTTGGCCGACGCGGGCGCGAATTCCTATGGCTACACCTTC	CASGLADAGANSYGYTF
NA	TRBV30	NA	TRBJ1-4	TGTGCCCCCGACGGAACAAGTAACCAAGCGGCGACTAATGAAAAACTGTTTTTT	CAPDGTSNQAATNEKLFF
once	TRBV19	NA	TRBJ2-3	TGTGCCAGTAGAAGCAGGCATAGCACAGATACGCAGTATTTT	CASRSRHSTDTQYF
NA	TRBV23-1	TRBD1	TRBJ2-1	TGCGCCAGCACCGGACAGGGGACGGGTGAGCAGTTCTTC	CASTGQGTGEQFF
NA	TRBV5-1	TRBD2	TRBJ2-1	TGCGCCAGCAGCCTGACTAGCGGGAGGGGAGGTGAGCAGTTCTTC	CASSLTSGRGGEQFF
NA	TRBV7-8	TRBD1	TRBJ2-1	TGTGCCAGCAGCTTAGGACAGGGGAATGAGCAGTTCTTC	CASSLGQGNEQFF
NA	TRBV11-3	NA	TRBJ2-2	TGTGCCAGCAGCTTAGATCGAGGGGGAGAGCTGTTTTTT	CASSLDRGGELFF
NA	TRBV4-2	TRBD2	TRBJ2-3	TGTGCCAGCAGCCAATTGATCTGGGGTACTAGCGGGAAGCCTGATACGCAGTATTTT	CASSQLIWGTSGKPDTQYF
NA	TRBV10-1	TRBD2	TRBJ2-5	TGCGCCAGCAGCCAGGGACTAGCGGCTCAAGAGACCCAGTACTTC	CASSQGLAAQETQYF
NA	TRBV2	TRBD2	TRBJ2-1	TGTGCCAGCAGTGAAAATAGCGGGAACTTCAATGAGCAGTTCTTC	CASSENSGNFNEQFF
NA	TRBV15	NA	TRBJ2-1	TGTGCCACCAGCAGAGATGGGAGAAATGAGCAGTTCTTC	CATSRDGRNEQFF
few	TRBV4-1	NA	TRBJ1-4	TGCGCCAGCAGCCCAAACATCCAGGGGAATGAAAAACTGTTTTTT	CASSPNIQGNEKLFF
NA	TRBV10-2	NA	TRBJ2-3	TGCGCCAGCAGATGGCCGATGGGGGCGTCTAGCACAGATACGCAGTATTTT	CASRWPMGASSTDTQYF